The 22 T cell receptor beta chains below come from one sample, sequenced in a study of blood T cell repertoires in COVID-19 (dated by TCRdb to the early 2020s). Receptor libraries were prepared by the immunoSEQ multiplex PCR assay. TCRdb retrieved this table from immuneACCESS and kept in-frame rearrangements only. Not all clones are present; in checked studies, unresolved V genes account for under half, and no reason is known for the remainder. The table for this sample lists about 190,000 clones; 88% of them were counted only once. The top ten constitute 1.5% to 2% of the sample. The source material was peripheral blood. These receptors originate from a man aged 18 to 30 with active or convalescent COVID-19.

V is TRBV10-3 and J is TRBJ2-7; TRBD2 matches 8 bases. Trimming took 11 bases from V and 0 from J; bases not matched to a gene: 6. CDR1 and CDR2 from the germline V gene are ENHRY and SYGVKD. This CDR3 comprises 13 residues. CDR3 loop: CASREGNSYEQYF. The CDR3 region has the DNA TGTGCCTCACGGGAGGGAAACTCCTACGAGCAGTACTTC.

The chain has TRBV4-1 and TRBJ2-1, with 9 bases fitting TRBD2. The CDR3 has 18 residues. Germline values: CDR1 MGHRA, CDR2 YSYEKL. Unmatched junction bases numbered 16, after V lost 4 bases and J lost 6 bases. This CDR3 is CASSLSSGKNRPSNEQFF. The CDR3 DNA reads as TGCGCCAGCAGCCTATCTAGCGGGAAAAACCGTCCTTCCAATGAGCAGTTCTTC.

The chain combines TRBV18 with TRBJ1-1, with D possibly matching TRBD1 (6 bases). The CDR3 has 16 amino acids. Germline V gene sequence: CDR1 KGHSH, CDR2 LQKENI. V lost 6 bases and J 1 base, leaving 18 bases between the germline ends. The CDR3 protein is CASSPSGLGGNTEAFF. CDR3 DNA: TGTGCCAGCTCCCCATCCGGTTTAGGGGGGAACACTGAAGCTTTCTTT.

The chain is built from TRBV19 and TRBJ1-5, with D possibly being TRBD1 (6 bases). Germline CDR1 and CDR2: LNHDA and SQIVND (reference sequence). This CDR3 has 14 amino acids. The V end lost 11 bases, the J end lost 0 bases, and 14 bases lay between the germline ends. The CDR3 region is CAAQGSNSNQPQHF. DNA for the CDR3: TGTGCCGCACAGGGTAGCAATAGCAATCAGCCCCAGCATTTT.

The chain links TRBV5-5 to TRBJ2-3, with D perhaps matching TRBD1 (5 bases). Germline V gene sequence: CDR1 SGHKS, CDR2 YYEKEE (reference sequence). The CDR3 extends over 12 amino acids. Trimming took off 5 bases at V and 6 bases at J, with 10 bases between the two ends. The CDR3 region is CASSFRADTQYF. The CDR3 DNA is TGTGCCAGCAGTTTCAGGGCCGATACGCAGTATTTT.

The V gene is TRBV5-1, the J gene TRBJ1-1; 9 nucleotides align to TRBD1. Looked up from germline, CDR1 is SGHRS and CDR2 is YFSETQ. V shed 0 bases and J 5 bases; nucleotides not matched to a gene: 5. This CDR3 has 15 residues. The CDR3 DNA reads as TGCGCCAGCAGCTTGGCCACCGACAGGGGGACTGAAGCTTTCTTT. The encoded protein is CASSLATDRGTEAFF.

The chain combines TRBV29-1 with TRBJ1-2, with D tentatively TRBD1 (6 bases). This CDR3 spans 13 amino acids. The ends were cut back, 7 bases at V and 1 base at J, with 13 bases in the middle. The V gene's germline CDR1 is SQVTM and CDR2 ANQGSEA. The CDR3 loop is CSGLDSYNYGYTF. The CDR3 DNA reads TGCAGCGGACTGGACAGTTATAACTATGGCTACACCTTC.

The chain combines TRBV6-5 with TRBJ1-2; 8 bases align to TRBD1. Germline trimming cut 5 bases from V and 5 bases from J; bases unmatched to any gene: 7. CDR3 size: 14 residues. Germline values: CDR1 MNHEY, CDR2 SVGAGI. CDR3: CASSRDRSPYGYTF. DNA of the CDR3: TGTGCCAGCAGTCGGGACAGGAGCCCTTATGGCTACACCTTC.

This clone was detected only once. V is TRBV14 and J is TRBJ2-1, with TRBD1 identical over 8 bases. From germline, CDR1 is SGHDN and CDR2 FVKESK. This CDR3 comprises 16 residues. J lost 9 bases, V lost 1 base, and 11 bases had no gene match. CDR3 sequence (DNA): TGTGCCAGCAGCCAAGTCTTCGCCAGGGGGCAGGGTGAGCAGTTCTTC. This gives the protein CASSQVFARGQGEQFF.

This sequence joins TRBV5-1 and TRBJ2-3; D gene unclear. Germline lookup yields CDR1 SGHRS and CDR2 YFSETQ. Trimming left V 0 bases short and J 4 bases short, with 15 bases between. CDR3 length equals 16 residues. CDR3 nucleotides: TGCGCCAGCAGCTTGGGAACGGTCCTCGCGGCAGATACGCAGTATTTT. This codes for CASSLGTVLAADTQYF.

This chain uses TRBV7-3 with TRBJ2-1; 9 bases agree with TRBD2. Unmatched junction bases numbered 4, after V lost 0 bases and J lost 7 bases. CDR1 and CDR2 from the germline V gene are SGHTA and FQGTGA. There are 15 residues in the CDR3. CDR3 region: CASSLTLAGINEQFF. CDR3 nucleotide sequence: TGTGCCAGCAGCTTAACGCTAGCGGGAATTAATGAGCAGTTCTTC.

This clone has a handful of counts. Other DNA sequences in this sample translate to the same CDR3. This chain uses TRBV5-6 with TRBJ2-7; a possible D gene is TRBD1 (6 bases). The V end was cut by 4 bases, the J end by 6 bases, with 14 bases between. Per the germline V gene, CDR1 is SGHDT and CDR2 is YYEEEE. CDR3 length: 13 amino acids. This chain's CDR3 is CASSLVRGGEQYF. In DNA, the CDR3 is TGTGCCAGCAGCCTGGTCAGGGGTGGCGAGCAGTACTTC.

The chain couples TRBV14 to TRBJ2-1; 9 bases are a match to TRBD2. CDR3 length: 16 residues. Looked up from germline, CDR1 is SGHDN and CDR2 is FVKESK. The V gene end was trimmed by 2 bases and the J gene end by 3 bases; junction bases not matched to a gene: 5. CDR3 sequence reads: CASSQKSSGVYNEQFF. The CDR3 DNA reads TGTGCCAGCAGCCAAAAATCTAGCGGGGTCTACAATGAGCAGTTCTTC.

The genes are TRBV6-5 and TRBJ2-3; 10 bases line up with TRBD2. Losses at the gene ends were 2 bases for V and 2 bases for J; bases not matched to a gene: 1. Germline V CDR1 and CDR2: MNHEY, SVGAGI. This CDR3 contains 15 residues. Here the CDR3 reads CASSYLAGVTDTQYF. CDR3 nucleotide sequence: TGTGCCAGCAGTTACCTAGCGGGAGTCACAGATACGCAGTATTTT.

This clone showed up just once. V gene TRBV9 combines with J gene TRBJ2-1; TRBD2 might be the D (5 bases). Trimming removed 0 bases at V and 4 bases at J, with 23 bases between. From germline, CDR1 is SGDLS and CDR2 YYNGEE. This CDR3 has 19 amino acids. The CDR3: CASSVGAGTISYVYNEQFF. The CDR3 nucleotides are TGTGCCAGCAGCGTAGGCGCGGGCACCATATCCTACGTTTACAATGAGCAGTTCTTC.

The V call is TRBV7-8, the J call TRBJ2-7, with D possibly being TRBD2 (5 bases). The CDR3 has 15 residues. Germline V gene sequence: CDR1 SGHVS, CDR2 FQNEAQ. V shed 2 bases and J shed 2 bases, with 13 bases lying between them. The CDR3 bases are TGTGCCAGCAGCTTAAGAGGGCAGGCGACCTACGAGCAGTACTTC. Translation: CASSLRGQATYEQYF.

V usage is TRBV30 and J usage is TRBJ2-2; tentative D call: TRBD2 (6 bases). This CDR3 contains 16 residues. Germline CDR1 GTSNPN, CDR2 SVGIG (reference sequence). V was clipped by 2 bases and J by 5 bases, with 18 bases between them. The CDR3 reads CAWSPADSGLTGELFF. CDR3 in DNA: TGTGCCTGGAGTCCTGCCGACAGCGGGCTTACCGGGGAGCTGTTTTTT.

This clone showed up just a few times. The chain combines TRBV5-1 with TRBJ2-7; 7 nucleotides agree with TRBD2. Germline V gives CDR1 SGHRS, CDR2 YFSETQ. CDR3 length equals 14 residues. J gave up 4 bases and V 5 bases, and 9 bases lay outside the gene matches. CDR3 in DNA: TGCGCCAGCAGACGAACGGGGGGTTCTTACGAGCAGTACTTC. This codes for CASRRTGGSYEQYF.

The chain carries TRBV11-2 and TRBJ1-5, with D unresolved. Looked up from germline, CDR1 is SGHAT and CDR2 is FQNNGV. The CDR3 is 13 amino acids. V lost 3 bases to trimming and J lost 4 bases, with 7 bases between them. Here the CDR3 DNA reads TGTGCCAGCAGCTTCACTCATAATCAGCCCCAGCATTTT. Protein product: CASSFTHNQPQHF.

The CDR3 DNA reads as TGTGCCAGCTCACCCCAAGGGACAGGCTCTGGAAACACCATATATTTT. Translating gives CASSPQGTGSGNTIYF. This rearrangement joins TRBV18 to TRBJ1-3, with 8 bases matching TRBD1. The CDR3 length is 16 residues. Germline V gene data show CDR1 as KGHSH and CDR2 as LQKENI. The V and J ends lost 3 bases and 0 bases, in that order; junction bases with no gene match: 4.

The chain employs TRBV6-1 and TRBJ2-7; tentatively, D is TRBD1 (6 bases). CDR1 is MNHNS and CDR2 is SASEGT in the germline V gene. CDR3 length: 15 residues. The ends were cut back, 2 bases at V and 4 bases at J, with 15 bases in the middle. CDR3 nucleotides: TGTGCCAGCAGTGAATTCACAGGGAGTAGGTACGAGCAGTACTTC. It translates to CASSEFTGSRYEQYF.

This chain joins TRBV13 and TRBJ2-7, with D possibly being TRBD1 (6 bases). The V gene's germline CDR1 is PRHDT and CDR2 FYEKMQ (reference sequence). Trimming took off 0 bases at V and 3 bases at J, with 12 bases between the two ends. CDR3 length: 15 residues. The CDR3 sequence: CASSLGSRGSYEQYF. The CDR3 coding sequence is TGTGCCAGCAGCTTAGGCTCCAGGGGAAGCTACGAGCAGTACTTC.